One sample yielded the 13 T cell receptor beta chains listed below, sequenced in a study of post-analysis software for immune sequencing data. Findings and caveats of the study: Four or five TRBV segments, TRBV5-6, TRBV5-1 and TRBV20-1 among them, were found more frequent in patients than controls.

Presence of unique molecular identifiers characterized the TCR beta cDNA libraries. TCRdb passed the PCR reads through MiXCR, listing each CDR3 protein once. Of hundreds of thousands of distinct CDR3 sequences in the sample, about 27% were seen once. Their recognized antigens are unknown. The sample consisted of blood. Receptors were obtained from a girl between 10 and 17 years old with multiple sclerosis.

This clonotype was counted only a few times. This chain connects TRBV4-2 to TRBJ2-1, with 8 bases lining up with TRBD2. The CDR3 loop spans 17 amino acids. V trimming: 0 bases; J trimming: 8 bases; junction bases outside the gene matches: 12. Germline CDR1 reads LGHNA; CDR2 reads YNFKEQ. The chain's CDR3 is CASSQDPPGGTWDEQFF. The CDR3 DNA sequence: TGTGCCAGCAGCCAAGATCCGCCGGGAGGGACCTGGGATGAGCAGTTCTTC.

In its sample, this clonotype was seen a few times. V usage is TRBV20-1 and J usage is TRBJ2-1; perhaps TRBD2 as D (6 bases). This CDR3 has 16 amino acids. Germline CDR1 and CDR2: DFQATT and SNEGSKA (reference sequence). The V end lost 0 bases, the J end lost 4 bases, and 16 bases lay between the germline ends. CDR3 region: CSARDPLSSGYNEQFF. In nucleotides, the CDR3 is TGCAGTGCTAGAGATCCTCTGAGTAGCGGATACAATGAGCAGTTCTTC.

This rearrangement joins TRBV5-1 to TRBJ1-1, with TRBD1 identical over 8 bases. Per germline, CDR1 SGHRS and CDR2 YFSETQ. The CDR3 runs 16 residues. V trimming: 2 bases; J trimming: 3 bases; junction bases outside the gene matches: 9. CDR3 region: CASSFGGQGRHTEAFF. CDR3 DNA sequence: TGCGCCAGCAGCTTTGGCGGACAGGGAAGGCACACTGAAGCTTTCTTT.

This clonotype was seen repeatedly, ten times or more. The V and J genes are TRBV7-8 and TRBJ2-5, with 14 bases matching TRBD2. Germline CDR1 SGHVS, CDR2 FQNEAQ. The CDR3 extends over 18 amino acids. V was pared by 1 base and J by 3 bases, with 7 bases of the junction left unmatched. This CDR3 reads CASSLETSGGAREETQYF. The CDR3 DNA reads TGTGCCAGCAGCTTAGAGACTAGCGGGGGGGCTAGGGAAGAGACCCAGTACTTC.

This sequence joins TRBV5-1 and TRBJ1-6, with a tentative D call TRBD1 (5 bases). Germline CDR1 SGHRS, CDR2 YFSETQ. The V and J ends lost 2 bases and 7 bases respectively, with 16 bases between them. The CDR3 consists of 16 residues. The CDR3 spells CASSFQRAGRNSPLHF. DNA of the CDR3: TGCGCCAGCAGCTTTCAAAGGGCAGGGAGAAATTCACCCCTCCACTTT.

V usage is TRBV7-2 and J usage is TRBJ1-5; D unclear. The CDR3 sequence is 14 residues long. Germline CDR1 and CDR2: SGHTA and FQGNSA. The V gene lost 1 base and the J gene lost 4 bases, with 8 bases spanning the gap. The CDR3 loop reads CASSLVVKNQPQHF. The CDR3, as DNA: TGTGCCAGCAGCTTAGTAGTTAAGAATCAGCCCCAGCATTTT.

This clonotype has more than one count but fewer than ten. The rearrangement joins TRBV6-2 or TRBV6-3 to TRBJ2-7; TRBD2 agrees at 13 bases. Unmatched junction bases numbered 7, after V lost 7 bases and J lost 1 base. CDR3 length: 16 amino acids. CDR1 is MNHEY and CDR2 is SVGEGT in the germline V gene. CDR3 DNA: TGTGCCAGCACGCGGACTAGCGGGAGTCAATCCTACGAGCAGTACTTC. Protein: CASTRTSGSQSYEQYF.

This sequence joins TRBV7-2 and TRBJ1-6; TRBD1 matches at 9 bases. The CDR3 covers 16 residues. Germline V lookup: CDR1 SGHTA, CDR2 FQGNSA. With 1 base clipped from V and 6 bases from J, the junction kept 4 bases outside the gene matches. For the CDR3, the DNA is TGTGCCAGCAGCTTAGAGTGGACAGGGGCTAATTCACCCCTCCACTTT. This codes for CASSLEWTGANSPLHF. Variable domain in full (rest from reference TRBV7-2 and TRBJ1-6): GAGVSQSPSNKVTEKGKDVELRCDPISGHTALYWYRQSLGQGLEFLIYFQGNSAPDKSGLPSDRFSAERTGGSVSTLTIQRTQQEDSAVYLCASSLEWTGANSPLHFGNGTRLTVT.

The V and J genes are TRBV20-1 and TRBJ2-3; no clear D. With 0 bases removed from V and 4 bases from J, the gap between germline ends came to 11 bases. This CDR3 has 14 residues. Germline V gene sequence: CDR1 DFQATT, CDR2 SNEGSKA (reference sequence). CDR3 sequence: CSARDPLQADTQYF. CDR3 DNA: TGCAGTGCTAGAGATCCACTACAAGCAGATACGCAGTATTTT.

The V call is TRBV6-5, the J call TRBJ2-7, with 7 bases identical to TRBD1. CDR1 MNHEY and CDR2 SVGAGI come from the germline V gene. CDR3 size: 14 residues. V shed 6 bases, J shed 0 bases, and the junction held 5 bases outside the gene matches. The CDR3 here is CASRYNRGSYEQYF. For the CDR3, the DNA is TGTGCCAGCAGGTACAACAGGGGCTCCTACGAGCAGTACTTC.

This clonotype was seen more than once but under ten times. This chain uses TRBV20-1 with TRBJ2-3; TRBD1 or TRBD2 may be the D gene (5 bases each). The V end was cut by 0 bases, the J end by 0 bases, with 16 bases between. This CDR3 is built from 17 residues. Germline V gene lookup returns CDR1 DFQATT and CDR2 SNEGSKA (reference sequence). This CDR3 is CSARDRSGQVSTDTQYF. In nucleotides, the CDR3 is TGCAGTGCTAGAGATAGGTCGGGGCAGGTCAGCACAGATACGCAGTATTTT.

This clonotype was counted once. V gene TRBV5-5 combines with J gene TRBJ2-3, with D unresolved. Germline loops: CDR1 SGHKS, CDR2 YYEKEE (reference sequence). The length of the CDR3 is 13 residues. Trimming shortened V by 4 bases and J by 6 bases, and 12 bases separated the two germline ends. CDR3 DNA: TGTGCCAGCAGCATCGGTCCCTTTGATACGCAGTATTTT. Protein: CASSIGPFDTQYF. Combining the CDR3 with reference TRBV5-5 and TRBJ2-3 gives the whole variable domain DAGVTQSPTHLIKTRGQQVTLRCSPISGHKSVSWYQQVLGQGPQFIFQYYEKEERGRGNFPDRFSARQFPNYSSELNVNALLLGDSALYLCASSIGPFDTQYFGPGTRLTVL.

The J gene is TRBJ2-1, the V gene TRBV9; D is perhaps TRBD1 (6 bases). There are 18 residues in the CDR3. V was trimmed by 0 bases and J by 5 bases, leaving 21 bases between them. CDR1 and CDR2 (germline): SGDLS, YYNGEE. The CDR3 is CASSVATGLTVGNNEQFF. The CDR3 nucleotides read TGTGCCAGCAGCGTAGCGACAGGCCTTACCGTAGGGAACAATGAGCAGTTCTTC.